This TCR beta chain appears in the sequencing data of a study of circulating and synovial CD4+ cells in juvenile arthritis. Study findings and constraints: Bulk blood CD4 samples held at least an order of magnitude more or fewer genomes than CPL. These repertoires were less diverse than bulk blood CD4 repertoires. These blood cells shared more CDR3 sequences with synovium than bulk blood.

Clones were sequenced by immunoSEQ multiplex PCR, and TCRdb holds only the in-frame ones, with some missing. The data contain over 30,000 clones, 94% of them singletons. Germline V gene sequence: CDR1 SGHTA, CDR2 FQGNSA. The CDR3 extends over 14 amino acids. Trimming removed 2 bases from V and 9 bases from J, with 11 bases in between. Details on this clone: Its antigen remains unknown.

Sequencing input: CD4+ T cells from blood. V and J are TRBV7-2 and TRBJ1-6, with D possibly matching TRBD1 (5 bases). The sequence derives from a human donor with juvenile idiopathic arthritis. The CDR3 is CASSLLGGVSPLHF. CDR3 in DNA: TGTGCCAGCAGCTTATTGGGAGGGGTTTCACCCCTCCACTTT.